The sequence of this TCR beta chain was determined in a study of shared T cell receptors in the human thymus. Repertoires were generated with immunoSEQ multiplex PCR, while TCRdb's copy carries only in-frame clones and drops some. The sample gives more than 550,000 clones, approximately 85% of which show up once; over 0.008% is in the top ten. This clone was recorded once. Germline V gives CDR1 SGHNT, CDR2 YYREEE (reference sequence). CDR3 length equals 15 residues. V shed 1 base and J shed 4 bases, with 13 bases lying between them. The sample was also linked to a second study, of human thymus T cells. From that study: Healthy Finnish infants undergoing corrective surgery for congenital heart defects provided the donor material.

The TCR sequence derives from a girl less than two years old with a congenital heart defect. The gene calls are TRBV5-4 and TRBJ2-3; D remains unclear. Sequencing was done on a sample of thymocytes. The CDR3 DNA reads TGTGCCAGCAGCTTGATCTTAGCTCGGGCAGATACGCAGTATTTT. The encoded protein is CASSLILARADTQYF.